This TCR beta chain was obtained from a study of human T cells and chemical hapten exposure (dated by TCRdb to the early 2020s). About the full investigation: For sensitization, 2% DPC in acetone was applied to a 2 cm by 2 cm area of upper inner arm skin. Throughout the roughly 25-week study period, patients were also given weekly therapeutic DPC doses on the scalp. Patch tests used Finn chambers with 0.01% DPC on the upper back, scored after 6 days by International Contact Dermatitis Research Group standards. Most of the patients in the cohort were female, and the cohort covered alopecia areata with under or over 50% scalp involvement, alopecia totalis and alopecia universalis. Libraries were pooled for sequencing, and variation in per-sample TCR yields was attributed mainly to small differences in library volumes within the pool. This study followed changes in the peripheral blood TCR repertoire in vivo during primary and secondary sensitization of alopecia patients to the hapten diphenylcyclopropenone (DPC). Patient blood was sampled pre-sensitization (week 0) and at 2, 6 and about 24 weeks after DPC sensitization. For TCR sequencing, blood came from 25 to 35 alopecia patients at anywhere from one to four time points (pre-sensitization, 2, 6 and 24 weeks). From each blood RNA sample, both TCR alpha and TCR beta chains were sequenced.

In light of the paper, this sample's time point label describes: patch test 1, 2 weeks after DPC sensitization. The intended sense of this specimen's treatment or condition label: therapeutic diphenylcyclopropenone sensitization with weekly scalp DPC. Total RNA was extracted from unfractionated whole blood that had been collected in Tempus Blood RNA tubes. At every patch-test visit, the blood draw took place before the patch test was put on. Patients were considered eligible if aged 18 to 70, diagnosed with alopecia and deemed suitable for DPC therapy, and patients were excluded if pregnant. Library method: RACE. The run used a NextSeq 500. During library preparation, unique molecular identifiers were attached to individual cDNA molecules so that TCRs could be counted in a quantitative, reproducible way. As for how the authors treated the data: The median number of TCRs per sample was around 96,000, ranging from about 20,000 to 750,000. The Decombinator software suite was used to annotate V, J and CDR3 in the TCR reads. For PS versus PT1 abundance plots, all samples were subsampled to the same number of TCRs (28,000). Expanded TCRs were defined as absent before sensitization and observed at least eight times at the 2-week time point. TCRdb handled the public reads itself, with Q25 trimming in fastp and clone calling in MiXCR, and kept productive beta chains. Rows with one shared CDR3 protein collapse into an entry with the most common genes and DNA. TCRdb's processing, not the authors', yielded these V and J calls. Within this sample are over 50,000 distinct CDR3 sequences, with about 11% of them counted one time only. Around 1.8% of the sample is in the top ten clones.

Trimming takes 6 bases from V and 3 bases from J, and the germline ends sit 17 bases apart. CDR1 is given as KGHSH and CDR2 as LQKENI, both from the germline V gene. The CDR3 contains 15 residues, cysteine and phenylalanine counted. CDR3 DNA is the only sequence kept; it has 45 bases, read in frame from the first base. Overall study results and their limits: Expanded TCRs formed significantly more large CDR3 similarity clusters than pre-sensitization or healthy control sets, consistent with antigen-driven responses. Patch test score correlated positively with the number of PT1 expanded TCRs, reaching significance at thresholds 8, 16 and 32 but not at 4. Repeated subsampling changed both the strength of the expansion versus patch-test correlation and the threshold at which the correlation became significant. Because all patients had alopecia, a presumed autoimmune disease, the immune response of the patients might differ from that of healthy individuals. The number of TCRs above 1 in 1000 frequency did not change with DPC sensitization; there was no evidence of global repertoire structure alterations.

With respect to this clonotype: Its target antigen remains unknown. One base away there is no much larger clone; base qualities are not given.

The sequence was collected from a middle-aged woman with alopecia areata. Some clones in this sample may be carry-over from other donors' samples. Material: whole blood, obtained in connection with sensitization to the hapten diphenylcyclopropenone (DPC). This receptor chain uses TRBV18 and TRBJ1-2, with TRBD1 perhaps the D gene, on 5 matching bases. The bases are TGTGCCAGCTCCCCGGGACTCCGGGGCCACTATGGCTACACCTTC. Translated, this gives CASSPGLRGHYGYTF.